The sequence of this T cell receptor beta chain was determined in a study of T cells in Graves' hyperthyroidism and ophthalmopathy. This clonotype occurred many times. Its specificity is not known. Exclusion followed for patients with uncontrolled infection, other autoimmune disease, pregnancy or lactation. PBMCs were derived from about 10 ml fresh peripheral blood. The study's findings and limits: Onset of ophthalmopathy came a median roughly 6.5 months after the model predicted it.

This CDR3 spans 16 amino acids. The J segment lost 0 bases and the V segment lost 7 bases, leaving 4 bases of the junction unmatched. Germline V CDR1 and CDR2: MDHEN, SYDVKM. Amplification of TCR beta CDR3 regions used RNA as the template. Primed by the HTBI set, a first-round RT-PCR was run on the TCR CDR3. MiXCR, run by TCRdb on the multiplex PCR reads, gives a single entry per CDR3 protein. The sample has 450,000 to 600,000 distinct CDR3 sequences, 14% seen once. The clonotype was recovered from a woman aged 40 to 49 with Graves' hyperthyroidism. V usage is TRBV28 and J usage is TRBJ1-6; 9 nucleotides match TRBD1. Specimen: blood. For the CDR3, the DNA is TGTGCCAGCATTACGACAGGGGGCTCCTATAATTCACCCCTCCACTTT. Its protein is CASITTGGSYNSPLHF.